These T cell receptor beta chains were read from a single sample in a study of cytomegalovirus exposure and HLA in healthy donors. The assay was immunoSEQ multiplex PCR, and TCRdb's table has in-frame clones only and misses some. The sample consists of roughly 110,000 clones, over 60% of them appearing once. Sequencing was carried out using PBMCs. These TCRs come from a male donor in good health and CMV-seronegative. Each CDR3 is given with its conserved first and last residue. D genes are given only for firm matches. Size tells how often a clone was seen (once, few, many) or the class of an expanded clone, and some rows leave it out.

D	size	V	J	length	CDR3	DNA
-	-	TRBV27	TRBJ2-1	15	CASSLSPGWFNEQFF	TGTGCCAGCAGTTTGAGTCCAGGGTGGTTCAATGAGCAGTTCTTC
-	-	TRBV18	TRBJ1-2	16	CASSPTVQATNYGYTF	TGTGCCAGCTCACCAACCGTACAGGCGACTAACTATGGCTACACCTTC
-	once	TRBV28	TRBJ1-4	13	CASSFRRREKLFF	TGTGCCAGCAGTTTTAGGAGGCGCGAAAAACTGTTTTTT
TRBD2	few	TRBV10-3	TRBJ2-2	16	CAIRGTSGRGTGELFF	TGTGCCATTAGAGGGACTAGCGGGAGAGGCACCGGGGAGCTGTTTTTT
-	-	TRBV9	TRBJ2-1	15	CASSPQWGPNNEQFF	TGTGCCAGCAGCCCTCAGTGGGGCCCTAACAATGAGCAGTTCTTC
TRBD2	-	TRBV2	TRBJ2-7	16	CASSEAPTSDSYEQYF	TGTGCCAGCAGTGAAGCCCCGACTAGCGACTCCTACGAGCAGTACTTC
TRBD1	-	TRBV30	TRBJ2-3	14	CAWRRTGPADTQYF	TGTGCCTGGAGAAGGACAGGGCCTGCAGATACGCAGTATTTT
TRBD1	-	TRBV6-5	TRBJ2-7	14	CASRRTGDSYEQYF	TGTGCCAGCAGAAGGACAGGGGACTCCTACGAGCAGTACTTC
TRBD1	-	TRBV27	TRBJ2-1	16	CASSPRDSPNRNEQFF	TGTGCCAGCAGTCCACGGGACAGCCCCAACCGCAATGAGCAGTTCTTC
-	-	TRBV18	TRBJ2-1	13	CASSPEQTNEQFF	TGTGCCAGCTCACCAGAACAGACCAATGAGCAGTTCTTC
TRBD2	-	TRBV5-1	TRBJ2-3	17	CASSLAPSGTGTDTQYF	TGCGCCAGCAGCTTGGCCCCCAGCGGGACGGGCACAGATACGCAGTATTTT
TRBD1	few	TRBV6-5	TRBJ1-2	16	CASSYSTGTGGYGYTF	TGTGCCAGCAGTTACTCGACTGGGACAGGAGGCTATGGCTACACCTTC
TRBD1	once	TRBV11-1	TRBJ2-7	15	CASSSRDRGVYEQYF	TGTGCCAGCAGCAGCCGGGACAGGGGCGTCTACGAGCAGTACTTC
-	-	TRBV5-1	TRBJ1-1	15	CASSLHRDYGDKAFF	TGCGCCAGCAGCTTACACAGGGACTACGGGGATAAAGCTTTCTTT
TRBD2	-	TRBV29-1	TRBJ2-7	13	CSVTRFTSEQQYF	TGCAGCGTTACCCGGTTTACTAGCGAGCAGCAGTACTTC
-	-	TRBV20-1	TRBJ2-3	11	CSATSEGGQYF	TGCAGTGCTACTAGCGAGGGCGGCCAGTATTTT
-	-	TRBV29-1	TRBJ2-7	10	CSVVGYEQYF	TGCAGCGTTGTCGGGTACGAGCAGTACTTC
-	-	TRBV6-1	TRBJ1-2	16	CASSEFFLGPSRGYTF	TGTGCCAGCAGTGAATTTTTTCTGGGGCCTTCGCGGGGCTACACCTTC
TRBD2	-	TRBV6-6	TRBJ2-7	14	CASSYSTSAYEQYF	TGTGCCAGCAGTTACTCGACTAGCGCCTACGAGCAGTACTTC
-	-	TRBV5-1	TRBJ2-2	17	CASSFKQLVGNTGELFF	TGCGCCAGCAGCTTTAAACAGTTGGTGGGCAACACCGGGGAGCTGTTTTTT
-	once	TRBV6-1	TRBJ2-1	13	CATAKTGIHEQFF	TGTGCCACCGCAAAAACAGGTATCCATGAGCAGTTCTTC
-	-	TRBV5-6	TRBJ2-7	16	CASSSSRSYVVYEQYF	TGTGCCAGCAGCTCGTCGCGGTCTTATGTGGTGTACGAGCAGTACTTC
TRBD1	-	TRBV7-7	TRBJ2-7	13	CASSFSGTGEQYF	TGTGCCAGCAGCTTCTCCGGGACAGGCGAGCAGTACTTC
-	-	TRBV7-9	TRBJ1-1	15	CASSSGQGQNTEAFF	TGTGCCAGCAGCTCAGGCCAGGGCCAGAACACTGAAGCTTTCTTT
TRBD2	-	TRBV5-1	TRBJ2-5	15	CASRVGLAGRETQYF	TGCGCCAGCAGGGTGGGACTAGCGGGACGAGAGACCCAGTACTTC
TRBD2	-	TRBV25-1	TRBJ2-1	15	CASSEYSGRLNEQFF	TGTGCCAGCAGTGAATATAGCGGGAGGCTCAATGAGCAGTTCTTC
-	-	TRBV28	TRBJ1-1	13	CASRGTMNTEAFF	TGTGCCAGCAGGGGGACAATGAACACTGAAGCTTTCTTT
-	-	TRBV15	TRBJ2-3	16	CATSRGLHEGSDTQYF	TGTGCCACCAGCAGAGGGCTACACGAGGGATCAGATACGCAGTATTTT
TRBD2	few	TRBV4-1	TRBJ2-3	14	CASSLSGKVDTQYF	TGCGCCAGCAGCCTTAGCGGGAAGGTAGATACGCAGTATTTT
TRBD1	-	TRBV15	TRBJ2-5	15	CATSTRDRDPETQYF	TGTGCCACCAGCACGCGGGACAGGGACCCAGAGACCCAGTACTTC
-	few	TRBV29-1	TRBJ1-1	13	CSGGDSINTEAFF	TGCAGCGGAGGGGACTCCATAAACACTGAAGCTTTCTTT
-	-	TRBV7-2	TRBJ1-1	13	CASSLAPHTEAFF	TGTGCCAGCAGCTTAGCCCCTCACACTGAAGCTTTCTTT
TRBD2	-	TRBV6-5	TRBJ2-1	15	CASSYGASGYNEQFF	TGTGCCAGCAGTTACGGGGCTAGCGGTTACAATGAGCAGTTCTTC
-	-	TRBV19	TRBJ1-3	15	CASSRDRNSGNTIYF	TGTGCCAGTAGCCGAGACAGAAACTCTGGAAACACCATATATTTT
-	-	TRBV4-1	TRBJ2-4	19	CASSQGGGRTQLAKNIQYF	TGCGCCAGCAGCCAAGGAGGTGGTCGGACTCAGCTAGCCAAAAACATTCAGTACTTC
TRBD1	-	TRBV10-3	TRBJ1-3	16	CAIREGTGASGNTIYF	TGTGCCATCAGGGAGGGAACAGGGGCCTCTGGAAACACCATATATTTT
TRBD2	few	TRBV5-1	TRBJ2-3	17	CASSIGTTFTLGDTQYF	TGCGCCAGCAGCATTGGGACTACCTTTACCTTGGGGGATACGCAGTATTTT